This entry describes one TCR beta chain. This record comes from a study of blood T cell repertoires in COVID-19. Study in general: Italy, Spain and the United States were the sources of the convalescent and acute COVID-19 samples. From T cells, B-cell-depleted T cells, or PBMCs came the material, which was cDNA or gDNA.

Under the authors' procedure: Amplification of reference gene primers was used by the study to estimate nucleated cell counts. The data were produced by immunoSEQ multiplex PCR, yet TCRdb's version contains in-frame clones alone and is incomplete. That table gives V, J and clone size, and the DNA gave D and trimming. Here the sample spans approximately 350,000 clones, more than 70% being singletons. Patients at the Seattle site were enrolled during active infection and followed longitudinally. Per germline, CDR1 LGHNA and CDR2 YNFKEQ. V shed 2 bases and J 3 bases; nucleotides not matched to a gene: 7. This CDR3 has 15 residues.

This receptor was obtained from a woman aged 70-85 years with COVID-19, enrolled during active disease. Sequencing was performed on peripheral blood. The V gene is TRBV4-2, the J gene TRBJ2-7, with 7 bases lining up with TRBD2. CDR3 protein: CASSQISGEHYEQYF. CDR3 DNA: TGTGCCAGCAGCCAAATCAGCGGGGAACACTACGAGCAGTACTTC.